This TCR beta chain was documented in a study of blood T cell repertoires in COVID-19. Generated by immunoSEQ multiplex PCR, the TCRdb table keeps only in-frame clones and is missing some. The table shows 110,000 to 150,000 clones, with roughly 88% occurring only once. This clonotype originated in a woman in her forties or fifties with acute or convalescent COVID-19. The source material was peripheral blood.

CDR3 protein: CASSFASPNRNSPLHF. The DNA of the CDR3 is TGTGCCAGCAGCTTCGCCAGTCCAAACCGTAATTCACCCCTCCACTTT. This sequence joins TRBV7-3 and TRBJ1-6; D not certain. The V gene's germline CDR1 is SGHTA and CDR2 FQGTGA. The CDR3 runs 16 residues. The germline V and J ends were trimmed by 3 bases and 6 bases, with 15 bases remaining between them.